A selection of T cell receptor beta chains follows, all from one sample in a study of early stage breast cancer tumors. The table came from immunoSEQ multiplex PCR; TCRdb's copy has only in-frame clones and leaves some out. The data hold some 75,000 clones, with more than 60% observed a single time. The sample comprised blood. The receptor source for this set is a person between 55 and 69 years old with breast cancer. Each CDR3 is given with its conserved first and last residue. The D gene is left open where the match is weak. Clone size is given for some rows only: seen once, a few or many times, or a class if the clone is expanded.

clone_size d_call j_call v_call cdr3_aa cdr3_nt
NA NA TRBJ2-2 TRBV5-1 CASSLSSGELFF TGCGCCAGCAGCTTAAGCTCCGGGGAGCTGTTTTTT
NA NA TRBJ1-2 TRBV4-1 CASSIRRYGYTF TGCGCCAGCAGCATCAGGCGTTATGGCTACACCTTC
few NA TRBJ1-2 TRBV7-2 CASAQTGNGYTF TGTGCCAGTGCCCAGACAGGAAATGGCTACACCTTC
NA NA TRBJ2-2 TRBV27 CASSSEGSGRQSAGTGELFF TGTGCCAGCAGTTCCGAAGGTAGCGGACGACAATCAGCGGGCACCGGGGAGCTGTTTTTT
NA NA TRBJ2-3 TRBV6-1 CASSEMVGTDTQYF TGTGCCAGCAGTGAAATGGTGGGCACAGATACGCAGTATTTT
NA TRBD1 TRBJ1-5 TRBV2 CASSEKDRVSYSNQPQHF TGTGCCAGCAGTGAGAAGGACAGGGTTAGTTACAGCAATCAGCCCCAGCATTTT
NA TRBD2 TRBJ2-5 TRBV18 CASSPRTSGVQETQYF TGTGCCAGCTCACCGCGGACTAGCGGGGTACAAGAGACCCAGTACTTC
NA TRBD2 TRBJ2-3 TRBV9 CASSDRGGGSSDTQYF TGTGCCAGCAGCGACCGGGGCGGGGGGAGTTCAGATACGCAGTATTTT
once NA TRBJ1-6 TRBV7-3 CASSSDRGSPLHF TGTGCCAGCAGCTCCGACCGGGGCTCACCCCTCCACTTT
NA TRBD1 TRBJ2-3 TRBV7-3 CASSLQGARLADTQYF TGTGCCAGCAGCTTGCAGGGGGCGCGTCTGGCAGATACGCAGTATTTT
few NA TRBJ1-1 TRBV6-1 CASRDAVAFF TGTGCCAGCCGAGATGCGGTTGCTTTCTTT
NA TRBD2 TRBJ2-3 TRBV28 CASSESGRATDTQYF TGTGCCAGCAGTGAGAGCGGGAGGGCTACAGATACGCAGTATTTT
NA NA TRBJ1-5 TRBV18 CASSQGGQDQPQHF TGTGCCAGCTCCCAGGGAGGTCAAGATCAGCCCCAGCATTTT
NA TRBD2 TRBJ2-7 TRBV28 CASSLYTSGGYEQYF TGTGCCAGCAGTTTATATACTAGCGGGGGTTACGAGCAGTACTTC
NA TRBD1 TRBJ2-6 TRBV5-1 CASSPEAGGPSGANVLTF TGCGCCAGCAGCCCCGAAGCAGGGGGACCCTCTGGGGCCAACGTCCTGACTTTC
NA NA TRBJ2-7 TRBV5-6 CASSFDPPGEQYF TGTGCCAGCAGCTTCGACCCCCCGGGGGAGCAGTACTTC
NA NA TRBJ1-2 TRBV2 CASRTDRLANYGYTF TGTGCCAGCAGAACTGACAGATTAGCTAACTATGGCTACACCTTC
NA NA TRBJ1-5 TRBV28 CASSLRDQPQHF TGTGCCAGCAGTCTACGAGACCAGCCCCAGCATTTT
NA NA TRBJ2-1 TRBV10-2 CASSEIAGNEQFF TGCGCCAGCAGTGAGATAGCAGGAAATGAGCAGTTCTTC
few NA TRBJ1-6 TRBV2 CASATLLNSPLHF TGTGCCAGCGCTACATTGCTCAATTCACCCCTCCACTTT
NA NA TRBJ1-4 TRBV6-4 CASARESNEKLFF TGTGCCAGCGCCCGGGAGAGTAATGAAAAACTGTTTTTT
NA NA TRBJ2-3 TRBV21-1 CASSSRGREDPWTDTQYF TGTGCCAGCAGCTCAAGAGGGCGGGAGGACCCCTGGACAGATACGCAGTATTTT
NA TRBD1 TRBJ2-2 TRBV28 CASSLLGQTELFF TGTGCCAGCAGTTTACTGGGACAGACAGAGCTGTTTTTT
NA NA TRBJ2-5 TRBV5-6 CASSRVPGIQETQYF TGTGCCAGCAGCCGGGTCCCGGGAATACAAGAGACCCAGTACTTC
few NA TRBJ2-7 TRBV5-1 CASRLNRDYEQYF TGCGCCAGCAGGCTGAACAGGGATTACGAGCAGTACTTC
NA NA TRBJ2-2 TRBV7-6 CASQPDLNTGELFF TGTGCCAGCCAGCCAGATCTTAACACCGGGGAGCTGTTTTTT
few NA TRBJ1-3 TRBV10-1 CARGDGLTIYF TGCGCCCGCGGGGACGGACTAACCATATATTTT
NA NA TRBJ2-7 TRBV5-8 CASSLGPDFDYEQYF TGTGCCAGCAGCTTGGGGCCAGATTTTGACTACGAGCAGTACTTC
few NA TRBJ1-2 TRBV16 CASSPQAAAGQF TGTGCCAGCAGCCCCCAGGCAGCCGCGGGGCAGTTC